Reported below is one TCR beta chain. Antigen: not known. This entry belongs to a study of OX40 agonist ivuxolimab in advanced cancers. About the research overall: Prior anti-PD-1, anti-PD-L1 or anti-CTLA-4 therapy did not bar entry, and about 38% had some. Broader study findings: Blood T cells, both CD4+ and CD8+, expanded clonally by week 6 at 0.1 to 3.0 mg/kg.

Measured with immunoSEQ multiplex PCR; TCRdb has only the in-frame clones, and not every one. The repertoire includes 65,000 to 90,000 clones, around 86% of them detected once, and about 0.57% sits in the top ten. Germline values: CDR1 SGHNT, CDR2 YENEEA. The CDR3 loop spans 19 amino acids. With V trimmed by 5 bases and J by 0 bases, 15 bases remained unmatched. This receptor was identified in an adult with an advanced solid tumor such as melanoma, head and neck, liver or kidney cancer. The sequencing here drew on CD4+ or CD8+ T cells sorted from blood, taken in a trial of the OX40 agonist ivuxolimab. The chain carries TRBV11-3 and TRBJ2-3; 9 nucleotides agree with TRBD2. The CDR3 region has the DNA TGTGCCAGCAGCCCCCGGGGGGCTAGCGGGGCGCCTAGCACAGATACGCAGTATTTT. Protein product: CASSPRGASGAPSTDTQYF.